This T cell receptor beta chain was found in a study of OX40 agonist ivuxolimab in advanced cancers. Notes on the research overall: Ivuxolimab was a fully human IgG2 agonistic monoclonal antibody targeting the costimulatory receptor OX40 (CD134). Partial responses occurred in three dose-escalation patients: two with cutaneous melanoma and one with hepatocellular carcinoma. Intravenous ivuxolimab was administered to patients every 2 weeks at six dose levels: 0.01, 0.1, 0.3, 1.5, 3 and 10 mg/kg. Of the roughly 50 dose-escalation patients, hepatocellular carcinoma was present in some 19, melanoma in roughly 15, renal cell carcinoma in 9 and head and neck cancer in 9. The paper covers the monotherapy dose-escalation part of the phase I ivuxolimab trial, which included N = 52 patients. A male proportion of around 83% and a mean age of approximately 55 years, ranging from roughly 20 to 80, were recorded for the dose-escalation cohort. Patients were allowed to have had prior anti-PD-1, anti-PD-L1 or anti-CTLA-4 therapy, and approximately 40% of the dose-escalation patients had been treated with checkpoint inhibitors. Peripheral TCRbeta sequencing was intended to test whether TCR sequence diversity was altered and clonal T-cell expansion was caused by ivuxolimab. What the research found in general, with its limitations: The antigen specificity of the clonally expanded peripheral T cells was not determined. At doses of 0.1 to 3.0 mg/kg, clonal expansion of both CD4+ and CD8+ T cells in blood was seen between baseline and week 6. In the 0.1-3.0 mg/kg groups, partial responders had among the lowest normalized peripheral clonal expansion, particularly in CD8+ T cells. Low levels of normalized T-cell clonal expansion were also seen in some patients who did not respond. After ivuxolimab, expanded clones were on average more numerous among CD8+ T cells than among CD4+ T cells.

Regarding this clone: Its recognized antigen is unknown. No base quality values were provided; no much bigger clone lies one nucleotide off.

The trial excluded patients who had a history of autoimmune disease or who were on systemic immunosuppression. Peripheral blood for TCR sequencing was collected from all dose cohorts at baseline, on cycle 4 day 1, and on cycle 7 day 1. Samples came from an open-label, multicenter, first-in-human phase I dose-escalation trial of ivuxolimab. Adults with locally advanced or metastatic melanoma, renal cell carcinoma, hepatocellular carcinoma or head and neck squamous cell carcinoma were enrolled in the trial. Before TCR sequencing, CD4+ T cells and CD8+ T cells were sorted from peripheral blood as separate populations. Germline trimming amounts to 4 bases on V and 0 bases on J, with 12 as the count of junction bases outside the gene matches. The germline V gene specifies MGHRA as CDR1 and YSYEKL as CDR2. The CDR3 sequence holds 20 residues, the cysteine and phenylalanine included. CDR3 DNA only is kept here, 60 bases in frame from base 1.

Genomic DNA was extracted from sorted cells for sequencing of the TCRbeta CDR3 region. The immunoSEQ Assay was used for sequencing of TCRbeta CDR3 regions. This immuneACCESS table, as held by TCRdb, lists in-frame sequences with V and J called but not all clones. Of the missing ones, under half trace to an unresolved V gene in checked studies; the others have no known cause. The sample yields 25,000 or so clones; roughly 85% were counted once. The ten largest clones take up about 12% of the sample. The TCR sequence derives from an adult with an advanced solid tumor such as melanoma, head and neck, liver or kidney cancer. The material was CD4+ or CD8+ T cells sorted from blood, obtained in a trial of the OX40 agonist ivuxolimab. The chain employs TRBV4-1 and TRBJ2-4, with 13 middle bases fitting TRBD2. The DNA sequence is TGCGCCAGCAGCCCTCGGACTAGCGGGGGCCTCGGAGAAGCCAAAAACATTCAGTACTTC. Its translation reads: CASSPRTSGGLGEAKNIQYF.